Detailed here is one TCR beta chain. Antigen specificity is unknown. Each donor was healthy, and each was a bone marrow donor. V was shortened by 3 bases and J by 6 bases, with 17 bases between the two germline ends. This CDR3 is 16 amino acids long. Germline loops: CDR1 LNHDA, CDR2 SQIVND (reference sequence). This sample is drawn from a study of cytomegalovirus exposure and HLA in healthy donors. About the research overall: Approximately 77 million unique TCRs from HLA-typed donors were held in an early release of data. Whole-study findings and limits: As a later analysis revealed, most CMV-associated TCR beta chains appeared HLA-restricted. Later work found that TCR association rates differed between HLA loci; DRB1 had the most and HLA-C the fewest.

The PCR made use of 60 Vbeta and 13 Jbeta primers. Libraries were prepared by immunoSEQ multiplex PCR; TCRdb keeps only in-frame clonotypes and omits some of them. The sample has 250,000 or so clones, approximately 81% seen once; the top ten hold about 7.3%. The TCR sequence derives from a woman aged 60-75 years in good health and CMV-seropositive. The chain recombines TRBV19 with TRBJ2-2, with a weak D call TRBD2 (6 bases). Specimen: PBMCs. The CDR3 reads CASSIGRMVRAGELFF. CDR3 nucleotides: TGTGCCAGTAGTATTGGGAGGATGGTTCGCGCCGGGGAGCTGTTTTTT.